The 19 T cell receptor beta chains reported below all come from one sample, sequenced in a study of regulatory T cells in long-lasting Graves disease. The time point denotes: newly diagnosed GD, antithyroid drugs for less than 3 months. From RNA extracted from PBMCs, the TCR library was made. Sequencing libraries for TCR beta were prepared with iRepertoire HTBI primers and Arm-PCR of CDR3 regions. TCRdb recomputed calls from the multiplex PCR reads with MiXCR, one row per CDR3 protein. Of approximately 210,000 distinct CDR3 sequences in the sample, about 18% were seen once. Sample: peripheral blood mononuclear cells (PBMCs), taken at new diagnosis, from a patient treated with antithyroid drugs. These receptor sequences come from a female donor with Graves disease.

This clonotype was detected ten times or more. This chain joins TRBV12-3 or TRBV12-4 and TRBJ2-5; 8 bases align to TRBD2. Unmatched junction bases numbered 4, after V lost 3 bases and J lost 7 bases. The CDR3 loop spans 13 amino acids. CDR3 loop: CASSFGTRTTQYF. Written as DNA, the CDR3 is TGTGCCAGCAGTTTTGGGACTAGGACGACCCAGTACTTC.

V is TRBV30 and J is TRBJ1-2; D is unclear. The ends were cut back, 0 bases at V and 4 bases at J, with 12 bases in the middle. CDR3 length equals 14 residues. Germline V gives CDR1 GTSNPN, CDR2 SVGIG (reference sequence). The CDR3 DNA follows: TGTGCCTGGAGTGTGAAAGTTGAGGGCTATGGCTACACCTTC. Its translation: CAWSVKVEGYGYTF.

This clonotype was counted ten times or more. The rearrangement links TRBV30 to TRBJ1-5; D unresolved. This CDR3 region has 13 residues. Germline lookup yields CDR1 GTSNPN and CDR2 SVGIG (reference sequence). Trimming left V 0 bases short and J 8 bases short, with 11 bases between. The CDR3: CAWSVGSAKPQHF. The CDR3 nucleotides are TGTGCCTGGAGTGTTGGCAGCGCCAAGCCCCAGCATTTT.

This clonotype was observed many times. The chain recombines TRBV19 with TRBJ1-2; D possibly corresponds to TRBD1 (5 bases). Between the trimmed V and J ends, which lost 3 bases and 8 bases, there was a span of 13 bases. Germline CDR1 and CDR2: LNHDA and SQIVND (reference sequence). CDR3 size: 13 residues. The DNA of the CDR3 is TGTGCCAGTAGTATTGTCCCAGGGAACGGCTACACCTTC. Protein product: CASSIVPGNGYTF.

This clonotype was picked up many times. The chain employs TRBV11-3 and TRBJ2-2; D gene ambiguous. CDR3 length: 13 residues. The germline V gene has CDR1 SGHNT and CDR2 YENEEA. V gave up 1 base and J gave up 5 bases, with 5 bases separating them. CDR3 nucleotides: TGTGCCAGCAGCTTAGTGGTAACCGGGGAGCTGTTTTTT. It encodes CASSLVVTGELFF.

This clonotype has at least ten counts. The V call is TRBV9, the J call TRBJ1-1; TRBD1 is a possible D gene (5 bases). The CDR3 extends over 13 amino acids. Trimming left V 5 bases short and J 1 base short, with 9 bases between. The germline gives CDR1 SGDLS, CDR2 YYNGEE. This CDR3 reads CASSGRANTEAFF. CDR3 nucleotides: TGTGCCAGCAGTGGCAGGGCGAACACTGAAGCTTTCTTT.

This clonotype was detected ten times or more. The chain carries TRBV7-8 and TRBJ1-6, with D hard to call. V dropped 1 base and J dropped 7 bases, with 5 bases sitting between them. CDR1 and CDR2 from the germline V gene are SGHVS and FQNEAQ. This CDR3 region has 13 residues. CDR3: CASSLVSNSPLHF. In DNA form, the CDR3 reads TGTGCCAGCAGCTTAGTTTCCAATTCACCCCTCCACTTT.

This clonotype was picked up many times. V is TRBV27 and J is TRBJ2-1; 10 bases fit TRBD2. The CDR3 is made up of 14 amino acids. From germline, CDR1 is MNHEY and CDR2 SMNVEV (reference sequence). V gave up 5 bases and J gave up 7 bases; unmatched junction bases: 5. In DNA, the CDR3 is TGTGCCAGCAGTGAGCGGGAGGGAGGTAATGAGCAGTTCTTC. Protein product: CASSEREGGNEQFF.

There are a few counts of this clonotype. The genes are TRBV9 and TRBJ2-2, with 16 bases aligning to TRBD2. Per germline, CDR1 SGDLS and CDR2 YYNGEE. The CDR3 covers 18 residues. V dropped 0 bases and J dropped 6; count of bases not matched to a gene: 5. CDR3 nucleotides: TGTGCCAGCAGCGTAGAGGGGACTAGCGGGAGGGCCCCCGGGGAGCTGTTTTTT. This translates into CASSVEGTSGRAPGELFF.

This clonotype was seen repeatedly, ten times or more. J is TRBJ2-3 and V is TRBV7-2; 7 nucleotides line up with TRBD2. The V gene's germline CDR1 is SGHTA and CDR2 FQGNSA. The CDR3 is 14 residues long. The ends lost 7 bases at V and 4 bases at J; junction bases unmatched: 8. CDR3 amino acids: CASTRLARADTQYF. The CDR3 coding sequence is TGTGCCAGCACCAGACTAGCCAGGGCAGATACGCAGTATTTT.

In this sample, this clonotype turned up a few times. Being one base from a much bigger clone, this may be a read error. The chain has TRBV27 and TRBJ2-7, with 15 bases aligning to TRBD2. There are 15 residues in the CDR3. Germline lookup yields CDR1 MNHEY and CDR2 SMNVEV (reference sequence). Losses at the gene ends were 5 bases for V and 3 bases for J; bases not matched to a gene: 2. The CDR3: CASSGTSGRFYEQYF. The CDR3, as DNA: TGTGCCAGCAGTGGGACTAGCGGGAGGTTCTACGAGCAGTACTTC.

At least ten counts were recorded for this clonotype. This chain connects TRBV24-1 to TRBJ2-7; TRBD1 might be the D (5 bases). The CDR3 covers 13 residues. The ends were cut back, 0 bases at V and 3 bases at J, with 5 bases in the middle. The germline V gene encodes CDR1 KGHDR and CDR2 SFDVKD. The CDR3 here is CATSDLDSYEQYF. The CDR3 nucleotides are TGTGCCACCAGTGATTTGGACAGCTACGAGCAGTACTTC.

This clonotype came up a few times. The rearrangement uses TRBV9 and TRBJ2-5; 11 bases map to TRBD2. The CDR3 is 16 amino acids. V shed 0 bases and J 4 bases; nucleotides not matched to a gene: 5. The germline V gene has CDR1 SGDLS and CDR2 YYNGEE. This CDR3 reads CASSVVAGGPRETQYF. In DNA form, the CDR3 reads TGTGCCAGCAGCGTAGTAGCGGGAGGGCCCCGAGAGACCCAGTACTTC.

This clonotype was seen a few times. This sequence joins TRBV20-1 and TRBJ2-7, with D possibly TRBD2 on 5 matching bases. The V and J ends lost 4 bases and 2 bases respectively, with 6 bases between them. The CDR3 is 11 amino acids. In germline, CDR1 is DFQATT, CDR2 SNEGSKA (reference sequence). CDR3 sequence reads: CSATGAYEQYF. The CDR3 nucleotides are TGCAGTGCTACCGGGGCCTACGAGCAGTACTTC.

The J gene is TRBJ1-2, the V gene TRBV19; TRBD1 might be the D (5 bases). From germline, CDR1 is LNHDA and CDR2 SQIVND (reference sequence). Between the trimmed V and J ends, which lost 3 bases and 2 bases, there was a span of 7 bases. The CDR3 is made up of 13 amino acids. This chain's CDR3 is CASSIRENYGYTF. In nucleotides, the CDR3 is TGTGCCAGTAGTATCAGGGAGAACTATGGCTACACCTTC.

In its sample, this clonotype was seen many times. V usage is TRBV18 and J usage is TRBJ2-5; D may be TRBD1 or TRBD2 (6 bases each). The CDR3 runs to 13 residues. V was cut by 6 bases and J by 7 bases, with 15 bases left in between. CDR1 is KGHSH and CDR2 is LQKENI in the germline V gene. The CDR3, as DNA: TGTGCCAGCTCCGACGGGGGCAGAGGGACCCAGTACTTC. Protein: CASSDGGRGTQYF.

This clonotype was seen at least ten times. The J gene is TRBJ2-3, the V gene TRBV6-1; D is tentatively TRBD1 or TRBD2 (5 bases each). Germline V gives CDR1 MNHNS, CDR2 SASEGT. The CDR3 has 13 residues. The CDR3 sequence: CAARDHHLTTQYF. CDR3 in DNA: TGTGCAGCGAGGGACCACCACCTAACTACGCAGTATTTT.

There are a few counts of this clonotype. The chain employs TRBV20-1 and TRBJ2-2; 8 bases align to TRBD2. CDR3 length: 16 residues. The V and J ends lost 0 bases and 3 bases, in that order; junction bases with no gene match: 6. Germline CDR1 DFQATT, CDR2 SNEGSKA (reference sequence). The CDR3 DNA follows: TGCAGTGCTAGAGATGAAGTCGGGGGGGACACCGGGGAGCTGTTTTTT. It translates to CSARDEVGGDTGELFF.

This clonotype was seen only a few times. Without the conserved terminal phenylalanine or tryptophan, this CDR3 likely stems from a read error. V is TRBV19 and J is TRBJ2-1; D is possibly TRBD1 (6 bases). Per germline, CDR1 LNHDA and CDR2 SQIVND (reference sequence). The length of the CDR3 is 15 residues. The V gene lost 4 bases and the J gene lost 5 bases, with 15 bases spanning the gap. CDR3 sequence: CASSNNRVGHNEQFS. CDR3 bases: TGTGCCAGTAGTAATAACAGGGTGGGTCACAATGAGCAGTTCTCC.